This entry describes one T cell receptor beta chain. This entry comes from a study of OX40 agonist ivuxolimab in advanced cancers. Germline lookup yields CDR1 SGHAT and CDR2 FQDESV (reference sequence). The ends were cut back, 0 bases at V and 0 bases at J, with 3 bases in the middle. The CDR3 runs 14 residues. Repertoires were generated with immunoSEQ multiplex PCR, while TCRdb's copy carries only in-frame clones and drops some. Of fewer than 85,000 clones listed, about nine tenths are singletons. The clonotype was recovered from an adult with an advanced solid tumor such as melanoma, head and neck, liver or kidney cancer. This chain uses TRBV11-1 with TRBJ2-1, with no clear D. Material: CD4+ or CD8+ T cells sorted from blood, obtained in a trial of the OX40 agonist ivuxolimab. CDR3 amino acids: CASSLADSYNEQFF. As DNA, the CDR3 is TGTGCCAGCAGCTTAGCCGACTCCTACAATGAGCAGTTCTTC.